This entry concerns a single TCR beta chain. These data originate in a study of blood T cell repertoires in COVID-19. Study background: Sites across the United States, Italy and Spain contributed samples from acute and convalescent COVID-19. T cells, B-cell-depleted T cells, or PBMCs supplied cDNA or gDNA.

As processed by the authors: Nucleated cell number was recorded as an estimate derived from reference gene primer amplification. Using immunoSEQ multiplex PCR, the repertoire was profiled, and TCRdb retains in-frame clones only, with some absent. That table gives V, J and clone size, and the DNA gave D and trimming. The sample has 84,000 or so clones, about 83% seen once. Patients at the Seattle site were enrolled during active infection and followed longitudinally. V was cut by 4 bases and J by 3 bases, with 14 bases left in between. The CDR3 loop spans 15 amino acids. The germline gives CDR1 SGHDT, CDR2 YYEEEE.

The source of this sequence is a man between 65 and 85 years old with COVID-19, enrolled during active disease. The chain links TRBV5-6 to TRBJ2-1; D is unclear. Sequencing was carried out using peripheral blood. CDR3 sequence reads: CASSRGQLNYNEQFF. CDR3 DNA sequence: TGTGCCAGCAGCCGAGGCCAATTAAACTACAATGAGCAGTTCTTC.